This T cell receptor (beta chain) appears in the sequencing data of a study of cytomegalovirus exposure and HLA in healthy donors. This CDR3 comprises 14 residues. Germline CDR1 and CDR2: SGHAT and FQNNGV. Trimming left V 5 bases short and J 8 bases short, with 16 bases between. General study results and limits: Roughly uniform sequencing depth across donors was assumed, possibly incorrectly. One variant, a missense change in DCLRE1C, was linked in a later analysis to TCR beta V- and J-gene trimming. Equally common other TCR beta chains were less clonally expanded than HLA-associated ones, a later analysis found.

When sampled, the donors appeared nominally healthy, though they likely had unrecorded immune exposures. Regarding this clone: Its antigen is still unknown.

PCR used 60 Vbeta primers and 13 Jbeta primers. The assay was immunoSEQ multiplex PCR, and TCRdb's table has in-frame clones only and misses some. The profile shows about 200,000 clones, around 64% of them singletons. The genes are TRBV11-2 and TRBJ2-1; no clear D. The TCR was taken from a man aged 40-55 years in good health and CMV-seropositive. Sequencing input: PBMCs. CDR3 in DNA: TGTGCCAGCAGCCAGCCAGTTCTGGGCCATGAGCAGTTCTTC. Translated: CASSQPVLGHEQFF.